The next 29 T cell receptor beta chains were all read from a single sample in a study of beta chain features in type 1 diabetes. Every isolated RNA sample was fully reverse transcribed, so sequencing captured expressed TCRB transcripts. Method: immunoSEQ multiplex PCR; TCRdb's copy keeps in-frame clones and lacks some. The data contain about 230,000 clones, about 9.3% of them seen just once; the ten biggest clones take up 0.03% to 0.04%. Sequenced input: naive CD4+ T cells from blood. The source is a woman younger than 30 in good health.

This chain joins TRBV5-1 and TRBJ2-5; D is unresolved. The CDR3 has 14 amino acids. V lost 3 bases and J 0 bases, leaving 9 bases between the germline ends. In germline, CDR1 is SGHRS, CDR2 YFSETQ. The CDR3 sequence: CASSSRRDQETQYF. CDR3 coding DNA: TGCGCCAGCAGCTCGAGACGGGACCAAGAGACCCAGTACTTC.

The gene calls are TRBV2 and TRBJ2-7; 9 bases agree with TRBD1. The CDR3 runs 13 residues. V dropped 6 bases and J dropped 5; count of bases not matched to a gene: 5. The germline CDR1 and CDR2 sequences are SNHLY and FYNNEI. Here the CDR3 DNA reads TGTGCCAGCAGGCCCGGGACAGGGAACGAGCAGTACTTC. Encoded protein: CASRPGTGNEQYF.

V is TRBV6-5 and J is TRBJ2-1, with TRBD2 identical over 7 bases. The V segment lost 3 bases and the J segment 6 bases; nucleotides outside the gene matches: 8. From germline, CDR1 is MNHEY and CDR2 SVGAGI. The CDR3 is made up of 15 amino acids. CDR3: CASSYFGGSPNEQFF. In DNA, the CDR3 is TGTGCCAGCAGTTATTTCGGCGGGAGTCCCAATGAGCAGTTCTTC.

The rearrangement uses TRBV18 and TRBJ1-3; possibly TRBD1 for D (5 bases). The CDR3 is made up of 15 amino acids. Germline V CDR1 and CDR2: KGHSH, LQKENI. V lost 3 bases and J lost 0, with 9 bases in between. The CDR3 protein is CASSPAGRSGNTIYF. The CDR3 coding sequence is TGTGCCAGCTCACCGGCGGGACGCTCTGGAAACACCATATATTTT. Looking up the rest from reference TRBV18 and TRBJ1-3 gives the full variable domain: NAGVMQNPRHLVRRRGQEARLRCSPMKGHSHVYWYRQLPEEGLKFMVYLQKENIIDESGMPKERFSAEFPKEGPSILRIQQVVRGDSAAYFCASSPAGRSGNTIYFGEGSWLTVV.

DNA of the CDR3: TGTGCCTGGAGACCTAGCTCCTACAATGAGCAGTTCTTC. Its translation: CAWRPSSYNEQFF. The chain combines TRBV30 with TRBJ2-1; no reliable D call. This CDR3 contains 13 residues. Trimming removed 3 bases from V and 0 bases from J, with 6 bases in between. CDR1 is GTSNPN, CDR2 SVGIG, per germline (reference sequence). The variable domain in full, with the rest retrieved from reference TRBV30 and TRBJ2-1, is SQTIHQWPATLVQPVGSPLSLECTVEGTSNPNLYWYRQAAGRGLQLLFYSVGIGQISSEVPQNLSASRPQDRQFILSSKKLLLSDSGFYLCAWRPSSYNEQFFGPGTRLTVL.

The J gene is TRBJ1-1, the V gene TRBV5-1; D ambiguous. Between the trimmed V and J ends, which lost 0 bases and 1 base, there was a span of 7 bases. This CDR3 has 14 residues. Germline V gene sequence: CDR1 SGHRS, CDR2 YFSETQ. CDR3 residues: CASSLERGNTEAFF. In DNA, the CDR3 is TGCGCCAGCAGCTTGGAGCGGGGGAACACTGAAGCTTTCTTT.

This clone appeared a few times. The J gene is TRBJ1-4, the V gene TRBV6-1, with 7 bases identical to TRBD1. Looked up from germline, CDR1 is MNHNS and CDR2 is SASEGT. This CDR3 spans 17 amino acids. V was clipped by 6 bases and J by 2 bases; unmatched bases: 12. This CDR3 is CASRETILRGTNEKLFF. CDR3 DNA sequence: TGTGCCAGCAGAGAAACCATCCTCAGGGGGACTAATGAAAAACTGTTTTTT.

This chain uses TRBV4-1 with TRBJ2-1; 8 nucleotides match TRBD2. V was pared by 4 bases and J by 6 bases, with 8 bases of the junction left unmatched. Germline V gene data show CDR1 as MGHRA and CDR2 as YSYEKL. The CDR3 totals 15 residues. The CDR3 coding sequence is TGCGCCAGCAGCCCTCTTGGCGGGGGGACCAATGAGCAGTTCTTC. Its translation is CASSPLGGGTNEQFF.

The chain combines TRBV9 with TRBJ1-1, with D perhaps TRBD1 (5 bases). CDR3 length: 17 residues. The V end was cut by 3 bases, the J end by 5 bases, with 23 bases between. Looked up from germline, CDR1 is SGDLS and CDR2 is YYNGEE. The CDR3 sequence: CASSGPPDRVLGTEAFF. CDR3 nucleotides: TGTGCCAGCAGCGGCCCACCCGACAGAGTCCTGGGGACTGAAGCTTTCTTT.

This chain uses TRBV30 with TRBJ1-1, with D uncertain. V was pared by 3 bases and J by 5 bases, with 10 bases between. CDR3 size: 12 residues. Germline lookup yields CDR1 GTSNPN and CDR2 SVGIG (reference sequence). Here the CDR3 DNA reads TGTGCCTGGAGAGTAAGAGGGACTGAAGCTTTCTTT. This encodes CAWRVRGTEAFF.

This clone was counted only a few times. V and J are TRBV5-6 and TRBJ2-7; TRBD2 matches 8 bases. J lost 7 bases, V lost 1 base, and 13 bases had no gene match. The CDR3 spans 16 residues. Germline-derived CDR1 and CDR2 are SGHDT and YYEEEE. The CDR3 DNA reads TGTGCCAGCAGCTTGTCACTCGGGAGGGGTAGGGGGGAGCAGTACTTC. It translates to CASSLSLGRGRGEQYF.

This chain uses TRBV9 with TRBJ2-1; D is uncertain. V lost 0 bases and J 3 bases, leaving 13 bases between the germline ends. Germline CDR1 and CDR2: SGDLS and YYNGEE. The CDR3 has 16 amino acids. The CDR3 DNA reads TGTGCCAGCAGCGTAGTAAGAGTTGCCGGCTACAATGAGCAGTTCTTC. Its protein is CASSVVRVAGYNEQFF.

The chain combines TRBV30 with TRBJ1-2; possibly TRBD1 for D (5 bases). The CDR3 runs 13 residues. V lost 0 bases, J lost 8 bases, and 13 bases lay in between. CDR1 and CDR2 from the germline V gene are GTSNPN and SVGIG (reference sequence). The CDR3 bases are TGTGCCTGGAGTGTAGGTGGAGGGGACGGCTACACCTTC. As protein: CAWSVGGGDGYTF.

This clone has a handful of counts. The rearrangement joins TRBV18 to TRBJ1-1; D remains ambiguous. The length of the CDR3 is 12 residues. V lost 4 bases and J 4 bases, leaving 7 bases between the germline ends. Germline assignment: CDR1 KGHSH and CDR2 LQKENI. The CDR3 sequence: CASSQGGTEAFF. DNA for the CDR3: TGTGCCAGCTCACAGGGAGGCACTGAAGCTTTCTTT.

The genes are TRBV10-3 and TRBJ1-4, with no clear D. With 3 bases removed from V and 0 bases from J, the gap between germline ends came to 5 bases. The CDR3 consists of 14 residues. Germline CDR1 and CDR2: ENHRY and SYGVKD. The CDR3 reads CAISDSATNEKLFF. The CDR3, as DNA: TGTGCCATCAGTGATTCTGCAACTAATGAAAAACTGTTTTTT.

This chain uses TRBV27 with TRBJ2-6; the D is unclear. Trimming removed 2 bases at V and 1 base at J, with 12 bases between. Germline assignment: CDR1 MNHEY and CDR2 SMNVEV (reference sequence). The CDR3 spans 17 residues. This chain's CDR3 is CASSLQFQVSGANVLTF. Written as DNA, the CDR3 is TGTGCCAGCAGTTTACAGTTTCAAGTGTCTGGGGCCAACGTCCTGACTTTC.

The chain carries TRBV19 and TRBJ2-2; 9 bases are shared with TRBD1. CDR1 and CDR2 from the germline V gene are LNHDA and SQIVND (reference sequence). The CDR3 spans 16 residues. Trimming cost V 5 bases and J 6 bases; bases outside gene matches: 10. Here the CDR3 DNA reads TGTGCCAGTAGTTTTCGGACAGGGGTTATATCCGGGGAGCTGTTTTTT. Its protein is CASSFRTGVISGELFF. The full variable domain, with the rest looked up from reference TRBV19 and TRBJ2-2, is DGGITQSPKYLFRKEGQNVTLSCEQNLNHDAMYWYRQDPGQGLRLIYYSQIVNDFQKGDIAEGYSVSREKKESFPLTVTSAQKNPTAFYLCASSFRTGVISGELFFGEGSRLTVL.

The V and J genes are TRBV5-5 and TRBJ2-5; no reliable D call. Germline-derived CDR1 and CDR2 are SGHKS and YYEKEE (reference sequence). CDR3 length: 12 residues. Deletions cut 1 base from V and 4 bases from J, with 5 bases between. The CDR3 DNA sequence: TGTGCCAGCAGCTTGAGTAGAGAGACCCAGTACTTC. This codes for CASSLSRETQYF. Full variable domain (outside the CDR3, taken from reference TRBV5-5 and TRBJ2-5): DAGVTQSPTHLIKTRGQQVTLRCSPISGHKSVSWYQQVLGQGPQFIFQYYEKEERGRGNFPDRFSARQFPNYSSELNVNALLLGDSALYLCASSLSRETQYFGPGTRLLVL.

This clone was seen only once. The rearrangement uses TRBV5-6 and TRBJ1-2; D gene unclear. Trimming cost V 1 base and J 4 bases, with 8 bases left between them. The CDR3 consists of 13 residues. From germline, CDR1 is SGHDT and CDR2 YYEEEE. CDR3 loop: CASSLSGTYGYTF. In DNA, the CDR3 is TGTGCCAGCAGCTTGTCGGGTACCTATGGCTACACCTTC.

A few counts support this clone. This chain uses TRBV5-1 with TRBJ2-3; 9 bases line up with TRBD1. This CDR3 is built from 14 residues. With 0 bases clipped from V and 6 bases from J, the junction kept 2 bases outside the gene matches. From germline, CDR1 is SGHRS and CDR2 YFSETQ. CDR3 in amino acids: CASSLGQGEDTQYF. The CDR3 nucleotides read TGCGCCAGCAGCTTGGGACAGGGGGAGGATACGCAGTATTTT.

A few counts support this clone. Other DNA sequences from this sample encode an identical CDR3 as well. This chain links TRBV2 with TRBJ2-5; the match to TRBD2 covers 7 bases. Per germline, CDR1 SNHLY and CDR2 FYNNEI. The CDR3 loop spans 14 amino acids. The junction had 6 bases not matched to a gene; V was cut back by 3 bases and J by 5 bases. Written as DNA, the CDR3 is TGTGCCAGCAGTGAGATCGGGAGGTTGGAGACCCAGTACTTC. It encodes CASSEIGRLETQYF.

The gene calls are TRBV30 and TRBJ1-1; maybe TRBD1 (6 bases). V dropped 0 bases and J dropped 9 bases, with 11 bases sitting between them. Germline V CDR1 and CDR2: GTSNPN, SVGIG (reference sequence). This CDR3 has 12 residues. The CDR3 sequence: CAWSVGGGKAFF. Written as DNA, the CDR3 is TGTGCCTGGAGTGTGGGAGGGGGAAAAGCTTTCTTT.

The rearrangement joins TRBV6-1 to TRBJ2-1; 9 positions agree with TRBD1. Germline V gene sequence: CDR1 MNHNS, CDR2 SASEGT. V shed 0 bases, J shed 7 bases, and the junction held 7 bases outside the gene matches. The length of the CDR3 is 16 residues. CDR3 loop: CASSEAGQGSWNEQFF. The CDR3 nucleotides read TGTGCCAGCAGTGAAGCGGGACAGGGATCGTGGAATGAGCAGTTCTTC.

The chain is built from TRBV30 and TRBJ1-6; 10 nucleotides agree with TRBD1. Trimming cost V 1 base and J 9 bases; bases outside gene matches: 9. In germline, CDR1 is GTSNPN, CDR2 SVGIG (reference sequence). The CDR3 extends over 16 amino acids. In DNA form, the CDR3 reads TGTGCCTGGAGTGCCCTGGGACAGGGGAGGGGTTCACCCCTCCACTTT. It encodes CAWSALGQGRGSPLHF.

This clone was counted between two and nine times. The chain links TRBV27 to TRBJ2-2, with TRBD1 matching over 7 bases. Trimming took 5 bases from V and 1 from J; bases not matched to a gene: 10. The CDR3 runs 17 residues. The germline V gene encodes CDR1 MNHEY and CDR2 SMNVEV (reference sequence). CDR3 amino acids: CASSLPYDRVNTGELFF. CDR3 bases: TGTGCCAGCAGTCTCCCCTACGACAGGGTGAACACCGGGGAGCTGTTTTTT.

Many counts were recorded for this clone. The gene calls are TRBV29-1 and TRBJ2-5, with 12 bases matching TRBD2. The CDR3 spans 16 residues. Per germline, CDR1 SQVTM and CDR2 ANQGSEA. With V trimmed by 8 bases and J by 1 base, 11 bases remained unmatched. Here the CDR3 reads CSMMTSGGRTQETQYF. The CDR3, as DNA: TGCAGCATGATGACTAGCGGGGGCCGCACCCAAGAGACCCAGTACTTC.

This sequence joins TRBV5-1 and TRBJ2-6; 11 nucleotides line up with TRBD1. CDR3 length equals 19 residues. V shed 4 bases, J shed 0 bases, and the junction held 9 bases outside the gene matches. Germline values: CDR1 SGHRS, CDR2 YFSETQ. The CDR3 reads CASSLRTGGGFSGANVLTF. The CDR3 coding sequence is TGCGCCAGCAGCCTCCGGACAGGGGGCGGGTTCTCTGGGGCCAACGTCCTGACTTTC.

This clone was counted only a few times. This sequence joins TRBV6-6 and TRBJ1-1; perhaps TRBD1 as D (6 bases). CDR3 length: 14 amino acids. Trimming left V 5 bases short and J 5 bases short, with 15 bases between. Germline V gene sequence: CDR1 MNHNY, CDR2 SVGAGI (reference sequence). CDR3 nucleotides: TGTGCCAGCAGTGAGACAACTCAGGGGACTGAAGCTTTCTTT. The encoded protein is CASSETTQGTEAFF.

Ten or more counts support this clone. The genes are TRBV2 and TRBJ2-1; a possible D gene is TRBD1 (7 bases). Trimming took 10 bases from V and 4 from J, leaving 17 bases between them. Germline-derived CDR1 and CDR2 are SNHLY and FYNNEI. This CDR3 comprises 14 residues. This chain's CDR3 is CATRGQGEYNEQFF. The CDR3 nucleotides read TGTGCCACCCGGGGGCAGGGGGAGTACAATGAGCAGTTCTTC.